A selection of T cell receptor beta chains follows, all from one sample in a study of cytomegalovirus exposure and HLA in healthy donors. Clones were read by immunoSEQ multiplex PCR, and TCRdb kept only the in-frame ones, dropping some. Among approximately 190,000 clones listed, roughly 84% were seen once. Sequencing used PBMCs. All receptors come from a woman aged 45-59 years in good health and CMV-seropositive. The CDR3 runs from the conserved cysteine through the conserved F or W. Each record gives: D gene, V gene, clone size, J gene, CDR3 protein, CDR3 DNA. A D gene is named only where the DNA matches it firmly. For some rows the clone size is stated as once, few or many, or as a class when expanded; others skip it.

-	TRBV5-6	-	TRBJ1-1	CASSSQGYGAEAFF	TGTGCCAGCAGCTCCCAGGGATATGGCGCTGAAGCTTTCTTT
TRBD2	TRBV7-3	once	TRBJ2-3	CASSLAGGVTDTQYF	TGTGCCAGCAGCTTAGCGGGGGGGGTCACAGATACGCAGTATTTT
TRBD2	TRBV7-2	-	TRBJ2-1	CASSFEASGSYNEQFF	TGTGCCAGCAGCTTCGAGGCTAGCGGCTCCTACAATGAGCAGTTCTTC
-	TRBV7-2	-	TRBJ1-5	CASRQQGFGNQPQHF	TGTGCCAGCAGACAACAGGGCTTTGGCAATCAGCCCCAGCATTTT
-	TRBV27	-	TRBJ1-6	CASSFSGKDSPLHF	TGTGCCAGCAGTTTCTCGGGGAAGGATTCACCCCTCCACTTT
-	TRBV7-2	-	TRBJ1-1	CASSLAGAAFF	TGTGCCAGCAGCTTAGCGGGGGCAGCTTTCTTT
TRBD1	TRBV29-1	once	TRBJ1-2	CSVDGQGFYGYTF	TGCAGCGTTGATGGACAGGGTTTCTATGGCTACACCTTC
-	TRBV5-6	few	TRBJ1-6	CASSLGQNSPLHF	TGTGCCAGCAGTCTTGGCCAAAATTCACCCCTCCACTTT
-	TRBV11-2	-	TRBJ2-3	CASSPIGASTDTQYF	TGTGCCAGCAGCCCGATAGGGGCTAGCACAGATACGCAGTATTTT
TRBD2	TRBV9	-	TRBJ2-1	CASSAGGSGFYEQFF	TGTGCCAGCAGTGCGGGGGGTAGCGGGTTCTATGAGCAGTTCTTC
TRBD1	TRBV4-1	-	TRBJ1-3	CASSQTPGQGAPGNTIYF	TGCGCCAGCAGCCAAACCCCGGGACAGGGGGCGCCTGGAAACACCATATATTTT
-	TRBV7-3	-	TRBJ2-7	CASSPIGGHEQYF	TGTGCCAGCAGCCCAATCGGAGGGCACGAGCAGTACTTC
TRBD1	TRBV28	-	TRBJ1-1	CASSLDRKDTEAFF	TGTGCCAGCAGTTTGGACAGGAAGGACACTGAAGCTTTCTTT
TRBD1	TRBV18	-	TRBJ1-4	CASSQGAGEKLFF	TGTGCCAGCTCACAGGGGGCGGGTGAAAAACTGTTTTTT
-	TRBV6-1	-	TRBJ1-5	CASRERVTGPQHF	TGTGCCAGCAGGGAGAGGGTCACGGGCCCCCAGCATTTT
TRBD2	TRBV27	-	TRBJ2-1	CASREGWGDEQFF	TGTGCCAGCCGGGAGGGGTGGGGGGATGAGCAGTTCTTC
TRBD1	TRBV18	-	TRBJ1-2	CASSPLLDRGQDGYTF	TGTGCCAGCTCACCCTTGTTGGACAGGGGGCAGGATGGCTACACCTTC
-	TRBV15	-	TRBJ2-7	CATSRDKGLAYEQYF	TGTGCCACCAGCAGAGATAAGGGGCTAGCCTACGAGCAGTACTTC
-	TRBV5-1	-	TRBJ2-3	CASSLAQGGTDTQYF	TGCGCCAGCAGCTTGGCGCAGGGTGGCACAGATACGCAGTATTTT
TRBD1	TRBV7-6	-	TRBJ2-6	CASSYGQVSSGANVLTF	TGTGCCAGCAGCTACGGACAGGTCTCCTCTGGGGCCAACGTCCTGACTTTC
-	TRBV23-1	-	TRBJ1-3	CASKLAVLSSGNTIYF	TGCGCCAGCAAACTCGCGGTTCTGAGCTCTGGAAACACCATATATTTT
TRBD2	TRBV30	-	TRBJ2-3	CAWSSWEGLGSTDTQYF	TGTGCCTGGAGTAGTTGGGAGGGACTAGGGAGCACAGATACGCAGTATTTT
-	TRBV6-5	few	TRBJ1-1	CASSYGMNTEAFF	TGTGCCAGCAGTTACGGCATGAACACTGAAGCTTTCTTT
-	TRBV2	-	TRBJ2-3	CASSVGRTDTQYF	TGTGCCAGCAGTGTGGGCCGCACAGATACGCAGTATTTT
TRBD2	TRBV9	-	TRBJ2-5	CASSVGGGGVLETQYF	TGTGCCAGCAGCGTAGGTGGCGGGGGGGTGCTAGAGACCCAGTACTTC
-	TRBV28	-	TRBJ1-2	CASSSGQIRFYGYTF	TGTGCCAGCAGTTCCGGACAAATAAGGTTCTATGGCTACACCTTC
-	TRBV6-5	-	TRBJ2-1	CASSRGGGAEQFF	TGTGCCAGCAGCCGGGGAGGGGGGGCTGAGCAGTTCTTC
-	TRBV13	once	TRBJ2-5	CASSFAATVGETQYF	TGTGCCAGCAGCTTCGCGGCTACCGTAGGAGAGACCCAGTACTTC
TRBD1	TRBV11-2	-	TRBJ1-1	CASSPRTGDTEAFF	TGTGCCAGCAGCCCCCGGACAGGGGACACTGAAGCTTTCTTT
TRBD1	TRBV28	-	TRBJ1-2	CASKPGTGYRYGYTF	TGTGCCAGCAAACCCGGGACAGGGTATCGGTATGGCTACACCTTC
TRBD1	TRBV9	-	TRBJ1-2	CASSVGPRDSYGYTF	TGTGCCAGCAGCGTAGGTCCACGGGACAGTTATGGCTACACCTTC
-	TRBV25-1	-	TRBJ1-6	CASSESGPISYNSPLHF	TGTGCCAGCAGTGAATCGGGTCCAATCTCCTATAATTCACCCCTCCACTTT
-	TRBV7-2	-	TRBJ1-1	CASSFSPNRVGDTEAFF	TGTGCCAGCAGCTTCTCCCCCAACAGGGTAGGCGACACTGAAGCTTTCTTT
TRBD1	TRBV5-1	-	TRBJ2-2	CASILEVWDRFFWVDIGELFF	TGCGCCAGCATTCTGGAAGTCTGGGACAGGTTTTTCTGGGTCGATATCGGGGAGCTGTTTTTT
-	TRBV7-9	-	TRBJ2-3	CAMGGRGPADTQYF	TGTGCCATGGGGGGGCGCGGTCCGGCAGATACGCAGTATTTT
TRBD1	TRBV6-1	-	TRBJ1-2	CASSATGGYGYTF	TGTGCCAGCAGTGCGACAGGGGGGTATGGCTACACCTTC
-	TRBV10-1	once	TRBJ1-5	CASRKTQGPRNQPQHF	TGCGCCAGCAGGAAGACTCAGGGGCCGCGCAATCAGCCCCAGCATTTT
TRBD1	TRBV9	once	TRBJ1-4	CASSLGQGGEKLFF	TGTGCCAGCAGCCTAGGACAGGGAGGTGAAAAACTGTTTTTT
-	TRBV5-4	-	TRBJ2-7	CASSHRTDVSYEQYF	TGTGCCAGCAGCCACCGGACAGACGTTTCCTACGAGCAGTACTTC
TRBD1	TRBV6-5	-	TRBJ1-2	CASSWGQGGGYTF	TGTGCCAGCAGTTGGGGACAGGGGGGGGGCTACACCTTC
-	TRBV29-1	-	TRBJ1-1	CSVRGLLIGAFF	TGCAGCGTTCGAGGGCTTCTTATCGGAGCTTTCTTT
-	TRBV6-1	-	TRBJ1-1	CASRAAPDNTEAFF	TGTGCCAGCAGGGCCGCTCCCGATAACACTGAAGCTTTCTTT
-	TRBV7-2	-	TRBJ2-2	CASSPVPNTGELFF	TGTGCCAGCAGCCCGGTGCCGAACACCGGGGAGCTGTTTTTT
TRBD1	TRBV28	-	TRBJ1-2	CASSPTGNYGYTF	TGTGCCAGCAGCCCGACAGGGAACTATGGCTACACCTTC
-	TRBV7-9	-	TRBJ1-2	CASSLTGPHYGYTF	TGTGCCAGCAGCTTAACCGGTCCGCACTATGGCTACACCTTC
TRBD2	TRBV15	-	TRBJ2-7	CATSSQLAVHEQYF	TGTGCCACCAGCTCCCAACTAGCGGTCCACGAGCAGTACTTC
TRBD1	TRBV28	-	TRBJ2-7	CASTLTGVAEQYF	TGTGCCAGCACCCTGACAGGGGTCGCCGAGCAGTACTTC
-	TRBV7-8	-	TRBJ1-6	CASSLVAGFSYNSPLHF	TGTGCCAGCAGCTTAGTGGCAGGTTTCTCCTATAATTCACCCCTCCACTTT
TRBD2	TRBV11-3	once	TRBJ2-5	CASSSGGGGNQETQYF	TGTGCCAGCAGCTCGGGCGGCGGGGGGAACCAAGAGACCCAGTACTTC
TRBD1	TRBV6-6	-	TRBJ2-1	CASSPTGTGPYNEQFF	TGTGCCAGCAGTCCAACCGGGACAGGGCCCTACAATGAGCAGTTCTTC
TRBD2	TRBV28	-	TRBJ2-1	CASSQLAGGFNEQFF	TGTGCCAGCAGCCAACTAGCGGGGGGGTTCAATGAGCAGTTCTTC